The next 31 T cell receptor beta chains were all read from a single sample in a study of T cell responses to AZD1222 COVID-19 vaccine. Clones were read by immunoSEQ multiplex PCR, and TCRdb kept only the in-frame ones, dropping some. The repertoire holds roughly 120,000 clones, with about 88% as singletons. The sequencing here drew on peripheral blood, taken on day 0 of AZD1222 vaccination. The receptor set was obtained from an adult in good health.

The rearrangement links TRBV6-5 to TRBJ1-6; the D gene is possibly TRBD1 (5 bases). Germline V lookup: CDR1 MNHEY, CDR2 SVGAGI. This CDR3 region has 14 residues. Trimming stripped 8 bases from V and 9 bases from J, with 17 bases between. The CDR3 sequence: CASGKPGMRSPLHF. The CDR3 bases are TGTGCCAGCGGCAAACCAGGGATGCGTTCACCCCTCCACTTT.

The CDR3 coding sequence is TGCAGCGCCCTAGGACAGGGGGATGAAAAACTGTTTTTT. Its translation: CSALGQGDEKLFF. The chain has TRBV29-1 and TRBJ1-4, with TRBD1 identical over 10 bases. Germline V gives CDR1 SQVTM, CDR2 ANQGSEA. The CDR3 contains 13 residues. V shed 7 bases and J 6 bases; nucleotides not matched to a gene: 5.

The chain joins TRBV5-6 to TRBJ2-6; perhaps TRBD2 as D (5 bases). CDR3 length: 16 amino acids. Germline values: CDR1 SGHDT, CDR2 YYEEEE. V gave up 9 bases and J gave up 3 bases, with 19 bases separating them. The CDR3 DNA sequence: TGTGCCACCCTAAACGGGCGAGGACTTGGGGCCAACGTCCTGACTTTC. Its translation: CATLNGRGLGANVLTF.

The CDR3 loop reads CASSLADGAGYTF. DNA of the CDR3: TGCGCCAGCAGCTTGGCCGATGGGGCCGGCTACACCTTC. V is TRBV5-1 and J is TRBJ1-2, with a weak D call TRBD1 (5 bases). The CDR3 is 13 amino acids. CDR1 and CDR2 (germline): SGHRS, YFSETQ. V was shortened by 0 bases and J by 8 bases, with 11 bases between the two germline ends.

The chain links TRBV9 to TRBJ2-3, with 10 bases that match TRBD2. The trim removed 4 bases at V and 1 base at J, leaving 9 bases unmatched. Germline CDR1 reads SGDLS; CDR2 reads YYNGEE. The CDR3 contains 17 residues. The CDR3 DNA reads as TGTGCCAGCAGCTCCCCAGCGGGGGGGCTTGGCACAGATACGCAGTATTTT. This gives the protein CASSSPAGGLGTDTQYF. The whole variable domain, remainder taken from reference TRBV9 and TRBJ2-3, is DSGVTQTPKHLITATGQRVTLRCSPRSGDLSVYWYQQSLDQGLQFLIQYYNGEERAKGNILERFSAQQFPDLHSELNLSSLELGDSALYFCASSSPAGGLGTDTQYFGPGTRLTVL.

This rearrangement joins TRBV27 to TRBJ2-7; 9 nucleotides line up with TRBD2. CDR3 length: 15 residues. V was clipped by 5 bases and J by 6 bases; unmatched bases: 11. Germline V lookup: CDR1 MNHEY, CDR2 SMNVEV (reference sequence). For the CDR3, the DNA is TGTGCCAGCAGTCCACGAGCGGGAGGTCTGATCGAGCAGTACTTC. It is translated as CASSPRAGGLIEQYF.

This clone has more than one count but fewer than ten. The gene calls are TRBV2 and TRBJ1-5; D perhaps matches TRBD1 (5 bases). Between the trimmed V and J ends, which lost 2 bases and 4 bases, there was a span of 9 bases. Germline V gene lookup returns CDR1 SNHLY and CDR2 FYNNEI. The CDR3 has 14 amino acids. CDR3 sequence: CASSESGLNQPQHF. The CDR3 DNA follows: TGTGCCAGCAGTGAATCAGGGTTAAATCAGCCCCAGCATTTT.

The CDR3 here is CASSQQSRDSLNTEAFF. CDR3 bases: TGTGCCAGCTCACAGCAGTCAAGGGACAGCCTAAACACTGAAGCTTTCTTT. The genes are TRBV18 and TRBJ1-1; TRBD1 aligns across 7 bases. Germline values: CDR1 KGHSH, CDR2 LQKENI. Trimming cost V 4 bases and J 2 bases; bases outside gene matches: 13. The length of the CDR3 is 17 residues. Full variable domain (outside the CDR3, taken from reference TRBV18 and TRBJ1-1): NAGVMQNPRHLVRRRGQEARLRCSPMKGHSHVYWYRQLPEEGLKFMVYLQKENIIDESGMPKERFSAEFPKEGPSILRIQQVVRGDSAAYFCASSQQSRDSLNTEAFFGQGTRLTVV.

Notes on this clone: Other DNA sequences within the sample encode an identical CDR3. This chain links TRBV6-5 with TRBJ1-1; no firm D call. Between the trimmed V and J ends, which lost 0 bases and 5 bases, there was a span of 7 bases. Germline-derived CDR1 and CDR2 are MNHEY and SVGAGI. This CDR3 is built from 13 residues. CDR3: CASSYSEGTEAFF. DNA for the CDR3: TGTGCCAGCAGTTACTCTGAGGGAACTGAAGCTTTCTTT.

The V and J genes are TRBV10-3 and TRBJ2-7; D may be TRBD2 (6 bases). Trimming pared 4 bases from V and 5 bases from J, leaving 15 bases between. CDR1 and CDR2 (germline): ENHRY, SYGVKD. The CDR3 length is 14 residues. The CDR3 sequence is CAISASGEVNEQYF. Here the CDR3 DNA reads TGTGCCATCAGTGCCTCGGGGGAGGTCAACGAGCAGTACTTC.

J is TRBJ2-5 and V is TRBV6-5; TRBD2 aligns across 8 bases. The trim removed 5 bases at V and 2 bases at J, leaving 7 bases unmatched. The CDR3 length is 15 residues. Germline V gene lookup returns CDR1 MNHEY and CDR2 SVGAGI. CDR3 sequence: CASSQQRGKQETQYF. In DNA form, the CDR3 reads TGTGCCAGCAGTCAACAGCGGGGGAAACAAGAGACCCAGTACTTC.

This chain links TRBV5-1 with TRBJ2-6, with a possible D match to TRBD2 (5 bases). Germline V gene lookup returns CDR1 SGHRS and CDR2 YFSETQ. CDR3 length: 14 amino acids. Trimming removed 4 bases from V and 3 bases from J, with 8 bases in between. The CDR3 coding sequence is TGCGCCAGCAGCACGGAGGTTGGGGCCAACGTCCTGACTTTC. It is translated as CASSTEVGANVLTF.

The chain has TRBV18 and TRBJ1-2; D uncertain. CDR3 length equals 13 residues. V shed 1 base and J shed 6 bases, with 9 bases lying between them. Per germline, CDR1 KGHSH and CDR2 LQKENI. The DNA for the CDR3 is TGTGCCAGCTCACCACGGAGGGATGATGGCTACACCTTC. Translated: CASSPRRDDGYTF.

Written as DNA, the CDR3 is TGTGCCAGCACGTCACGGGACGGCCCCACTGAAGCTTTCTTT. The encoded protein is CASTSRDGPTEAFF. J is TRBJ1-1 and V is TRBV7-8; TRBD1 is a possible D gene (5 bases). The V gene's germline CDR1 is SGHVS and CDR2 FQNEAQ. The CDR3 runs to 14 residues. Trimming stripped 7 bases from V and 4 bases from J, with 16 bases between.

The CDR3 bases are TGTGCCACCAGGGACAGGTCGAACACTGAAGCTTTCTTT. Translating it yields CATRDRSNTEAFF. The rearrangement links TRBV24-1 to TRBJ1-1; 7 bases line up with TRBD1. V gave up 7 bases and J gave up 1 base; unmatched junction bases: 2. The CDR3 sequence is 13 residues long. The germline V gene encodes CDR1 KGHDR and CDR2 SFDVKD.

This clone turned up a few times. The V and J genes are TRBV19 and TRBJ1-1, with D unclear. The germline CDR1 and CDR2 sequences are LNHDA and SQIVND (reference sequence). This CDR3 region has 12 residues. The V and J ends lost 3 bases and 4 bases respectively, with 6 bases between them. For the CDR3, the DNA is TGTGCCAGTAGTATGTGGGGCACTGAAGCTTTCTTT. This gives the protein CASSMWGTEAFF. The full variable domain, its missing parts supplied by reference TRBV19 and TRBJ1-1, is DGGITQSPKYLFRKEGQNVTLSCEQNLNHDAMYWYRQDPGQGLRLIYYSQIVNDFQKGDIAEGYSVSREKKESFPLTVTSAQKNPTAFYLCASSMWGTEAFFGQGTRLTVV.

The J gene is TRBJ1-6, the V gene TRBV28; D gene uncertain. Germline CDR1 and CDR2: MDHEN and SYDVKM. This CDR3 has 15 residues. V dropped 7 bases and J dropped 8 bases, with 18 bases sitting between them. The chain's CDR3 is CASIPVLGRDSPLHF. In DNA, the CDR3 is TGTGCCAGCATTCCGGTTCTAGGGAGAGATTCACCCCTCCACTTT.

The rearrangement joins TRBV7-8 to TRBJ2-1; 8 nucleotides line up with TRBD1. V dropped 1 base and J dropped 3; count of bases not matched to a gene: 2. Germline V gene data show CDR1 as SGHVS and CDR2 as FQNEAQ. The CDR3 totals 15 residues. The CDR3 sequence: CASSLDRGVYNEQFF. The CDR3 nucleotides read TGTGCCAGCAGCTTAGACAGGGGGGTCTACAATGAGCAGTTCTTC.

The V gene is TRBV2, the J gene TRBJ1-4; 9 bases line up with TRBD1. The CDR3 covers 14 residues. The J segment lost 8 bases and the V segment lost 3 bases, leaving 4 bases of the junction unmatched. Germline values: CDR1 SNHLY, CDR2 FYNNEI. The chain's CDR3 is CASSEDRGREKLFF. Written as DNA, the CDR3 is TGTGCCAGCAGTGAGGACAGGGGACGGGAAAAACTGTTTTTT. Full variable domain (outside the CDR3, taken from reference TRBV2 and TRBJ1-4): EPEVTQTPSHQVTQMGQEVILRCVPISNHLYFYWYRQILGQKVEFLVSFYNNEISEKSEIFDDQFSVERPDGSNFTLKIRSTKLEDSAMYFCASSEDRGREKLFFGSGTQLSVL.

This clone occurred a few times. In nucleotides, the CDR3 is TGCAGCGCTCGGGTAACGGCCACTGAAGCTTTCTTT. This sequence encodes CSARVTATEAFF. The chain is built from TRBV29-1 and TRBJ1-1; no firm D call. The CDR3 runs to 12 residues. Germline CDR1 is SQVTM and CDR2 is ANQGSEA. The V end lost 7 bases, the J end lost 4 bases, and 13 bases lay between the germline ends.

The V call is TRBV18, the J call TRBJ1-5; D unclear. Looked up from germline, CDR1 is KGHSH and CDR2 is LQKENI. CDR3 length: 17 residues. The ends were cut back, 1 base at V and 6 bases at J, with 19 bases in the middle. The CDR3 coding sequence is TGTGCCAGCTCACCACACCCCCCAGGTCCCGGAGGTCAGCCCCAGCATTTT. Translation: CASSPHPPGPGGQPQHF.

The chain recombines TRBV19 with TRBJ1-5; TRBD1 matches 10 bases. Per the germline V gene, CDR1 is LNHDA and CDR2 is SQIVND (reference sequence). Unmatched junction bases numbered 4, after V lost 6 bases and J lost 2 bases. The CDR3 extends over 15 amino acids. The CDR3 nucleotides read TGTGCCAGTAGCACCGGGACAGGGGGCAATCAGCCCCAGCATTTT. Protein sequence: CASSTGTGGNQPQHF.

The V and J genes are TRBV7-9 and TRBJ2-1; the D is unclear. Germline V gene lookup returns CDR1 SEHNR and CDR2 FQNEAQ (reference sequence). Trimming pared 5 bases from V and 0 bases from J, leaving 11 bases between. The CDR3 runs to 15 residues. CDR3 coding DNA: TGTGCCAGCAGCCCCTCCGCTAGCTCCTACAATGAGCAGTTCTTC. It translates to CASSPSASSYNEQFF. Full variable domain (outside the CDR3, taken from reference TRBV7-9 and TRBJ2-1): DTGVSQNPRHKITKRGQNVTFRCDPISEHNRLYWYRQTLGQGPEFLTYFQNEAQLEKSRLLSDRFSAERPKGSFSTLEIQRTEQGDSAMYLCASSPSASSYNEQFFGPGTRLTVL.

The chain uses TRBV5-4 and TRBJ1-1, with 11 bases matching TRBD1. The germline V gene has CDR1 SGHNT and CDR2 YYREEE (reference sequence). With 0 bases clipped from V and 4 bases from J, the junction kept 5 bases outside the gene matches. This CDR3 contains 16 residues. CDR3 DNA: TGTGCCAGCAGCTTGGGGACAGGGGGCTTCGGCACTGAAGCTTTCTTT. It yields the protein CASSLGTGGFGTEAFF. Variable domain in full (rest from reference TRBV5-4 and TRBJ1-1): ETGVTQSPTHLIKTRGQQVTLRCSSQSGHNTVSWYQQALGQGPQFIFQYYREEENGRGNFPPRFSGLQFPNYSSELNVNALELDDSALYLCASSLGTGGFGTEAFFGQGTRLTVV.

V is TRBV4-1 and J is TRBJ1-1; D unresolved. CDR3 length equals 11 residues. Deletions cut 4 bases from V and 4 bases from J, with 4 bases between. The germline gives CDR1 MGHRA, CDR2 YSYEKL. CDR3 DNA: TGCGCCAGCAGCCGGGGCACTGAAGCTTTCTTT. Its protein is CASSRGTEAFF.

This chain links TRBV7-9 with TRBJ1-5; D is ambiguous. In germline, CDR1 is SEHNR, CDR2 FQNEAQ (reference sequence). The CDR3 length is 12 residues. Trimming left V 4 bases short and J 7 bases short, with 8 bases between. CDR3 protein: CASSWGGQPQHF. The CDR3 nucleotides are TGTGCCAGCAGCTGGGGAGGGCAGCCCCAGCATTTT.

The CDR3 bases are TGTGCCAGTAGTGTTGGACGGGACGAGCAGTACTTC. This encodes CASSVGRDEQYF. The rearrangement links TRBV19 to TRBJ2-7; no clear D gene. The germline CDR1 and CDR2 sequences are LNHDA and SQIVND (reference sequence). Deletions cut 5 bases from V and 5 bases from J, with 10 bases between. The CDR3 sequence is 12 residues long.

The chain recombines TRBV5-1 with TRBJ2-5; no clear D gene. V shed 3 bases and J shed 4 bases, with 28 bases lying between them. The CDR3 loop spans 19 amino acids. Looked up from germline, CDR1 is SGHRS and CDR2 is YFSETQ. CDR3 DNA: TGCGCCAGCAGCTCTCCCGCTCTTGGCGTCCTTAGGGCCCGAGAGACCCAGTACTTC. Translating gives CASSSPALGVLRARETQYF.

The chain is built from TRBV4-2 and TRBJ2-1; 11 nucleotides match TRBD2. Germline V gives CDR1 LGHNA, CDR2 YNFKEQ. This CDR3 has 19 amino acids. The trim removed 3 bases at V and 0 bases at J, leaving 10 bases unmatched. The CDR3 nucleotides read TGTGCCAGCAGCCACCCGGGACTAGCGGCACCGAGCTCCTACAATGAGCAGTTCTTC. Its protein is CASSHPGLAAPSSYNEQFF.

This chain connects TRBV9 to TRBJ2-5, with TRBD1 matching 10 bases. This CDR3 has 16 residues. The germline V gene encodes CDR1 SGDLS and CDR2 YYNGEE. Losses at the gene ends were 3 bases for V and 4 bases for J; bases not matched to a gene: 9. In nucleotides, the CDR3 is TGTGCCAGCAGCGGAAACTGGGACAGGGGCAGAGAGACCCAGTACTTC. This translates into CASSGNWDRGRETQYF.

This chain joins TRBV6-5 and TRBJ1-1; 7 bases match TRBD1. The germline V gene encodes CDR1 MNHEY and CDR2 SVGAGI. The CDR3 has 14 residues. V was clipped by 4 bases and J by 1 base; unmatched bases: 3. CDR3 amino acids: CASSWDSKNTEAFF. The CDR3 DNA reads TGTGCCAGCAGTTGGGACAGCAAGAACACTGAAGCTTTCTTT.